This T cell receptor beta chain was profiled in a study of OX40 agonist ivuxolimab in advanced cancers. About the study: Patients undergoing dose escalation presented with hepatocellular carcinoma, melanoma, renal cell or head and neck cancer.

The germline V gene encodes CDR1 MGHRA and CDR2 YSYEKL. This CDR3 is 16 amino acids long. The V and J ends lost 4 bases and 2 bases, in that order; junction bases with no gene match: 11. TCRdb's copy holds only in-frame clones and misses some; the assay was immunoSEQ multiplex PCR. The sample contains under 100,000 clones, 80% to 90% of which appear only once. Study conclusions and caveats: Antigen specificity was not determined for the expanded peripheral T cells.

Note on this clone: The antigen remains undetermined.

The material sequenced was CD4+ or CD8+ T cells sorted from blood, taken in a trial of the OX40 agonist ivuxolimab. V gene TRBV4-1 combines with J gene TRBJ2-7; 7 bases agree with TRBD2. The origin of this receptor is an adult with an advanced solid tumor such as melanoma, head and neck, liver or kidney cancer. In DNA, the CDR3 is TGCGCCAGCAGCCCTAATGGCGGGGCGGGGGCCTACGAGCAGTACTTC. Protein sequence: CASSPNGGAGAYEQYF.